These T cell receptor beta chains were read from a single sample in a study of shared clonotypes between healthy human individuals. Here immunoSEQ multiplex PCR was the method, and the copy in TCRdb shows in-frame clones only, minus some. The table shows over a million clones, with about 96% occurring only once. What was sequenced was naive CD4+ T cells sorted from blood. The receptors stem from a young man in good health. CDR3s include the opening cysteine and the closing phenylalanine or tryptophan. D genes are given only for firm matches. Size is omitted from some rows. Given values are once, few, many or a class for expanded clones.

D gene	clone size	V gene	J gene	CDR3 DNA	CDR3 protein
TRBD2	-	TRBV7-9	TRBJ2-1	TGTGCCAGCAGCCTAGGACTAGCGGGAGGGTATGAGCAGTTCTTC	CASSLGLAGGYEQFF
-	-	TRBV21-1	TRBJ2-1	TGTGCCAGCACTATTTCCGCTGGGGGAGGACCCGACAATGAGCAGTTCTTC	CASTISAGGGPDNEQFF
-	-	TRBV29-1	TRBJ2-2	TGCAGCGTAGCCCACAGGAACACCGGGGAGCTGTTTTTT	CSVAHRNTGELFF
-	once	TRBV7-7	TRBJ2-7	TGTGCCACATCCCGGGACGGTTCTCACGAGCAGTACTTC	CATSRDGSHEQYF
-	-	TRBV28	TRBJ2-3	TGTGCCAGCAGTTCCCCTCCCCGAGGCACAGATACGCAGTATTTT	CASSSPPRGTDTQYF
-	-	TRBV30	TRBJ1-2	TGTGCCTGGAGTTCGCGGAGGGACTATGGCTACACCTTC	CAWSSRRDYGYTF
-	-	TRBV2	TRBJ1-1	TGTGCCAGCAGCAATTCTTGGAACACTGAAGCTTTCTTT	CASSNSWNTEAFF
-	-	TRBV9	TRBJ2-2	TGTGCCAGCAGCGTTCTTGGGGTGAACACCGGGGAGCTGTTTTTT	CASSVLGVNTGELFF
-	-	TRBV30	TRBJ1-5	TGTGCCTGGAGTAGGACGGGCGGGGGCAATCAGCCCCAGCATTTT	CAWSRTGGGNQPQHF
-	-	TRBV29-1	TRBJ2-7	TGCAGCGTCCGGACAGCACTTTACGAGCAGTACTTC	CSVRTALYEQYF
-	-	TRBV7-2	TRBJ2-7	TGTGCCAGCAGCTGGAGCGGTTACTCCTACGAGCAGTACTTC	CASSWSGYSYEQYF
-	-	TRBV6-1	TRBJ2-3	TGTGCCAGCAGCCCCCAGGGGGGTACGCAGTATTTT	CASSPQGGTQYF
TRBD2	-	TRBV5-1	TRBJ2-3	TGCGCCAGCACTGTCCTCCGAGCGGGAGGAGCGGATACGCAGTATTTT	CASTVLRAGGADTQYF
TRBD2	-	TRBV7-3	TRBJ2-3	TGTGCCAGCAGCTTAAATCCGGGAGGGACCACAGATACGCAGTATTTT	CASSLNPGGTTDTQYF
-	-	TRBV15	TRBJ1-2	TGTGCCACCAGCTTGTCGGGCCAACGGATCTATGGCTACACCTTC	CATSLSGQRIYGYTF
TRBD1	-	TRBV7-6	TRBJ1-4	TGTGCCAGCAGCGGACGACAGGGCCCCAAACTGTTTTTT	CASSGRQGPKLFF
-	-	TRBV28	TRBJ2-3	TGTGCCACCGCTGAGGGGTCCACAGATACGCAGTATTTT	CATAEGSTDTQYF
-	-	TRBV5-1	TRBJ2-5	TGCGCCAGCAGCTTGGACCCGGGGCAAGAGACCCAGTACTTC	CASSLDPGQETQYF
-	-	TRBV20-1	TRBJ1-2	TGCAGTGCTTTAACAGCCGTAGGCTACACCTTC	CSALTAVGYTF
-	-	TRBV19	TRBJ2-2	TGTGCCAGTAGTATTAGGTCCGGGGAGCTGTTTTTT	CASSIRSGELFF
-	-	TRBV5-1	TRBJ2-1	TGCGCCAGCAGCTTGGGGAGCGATGAGCAGTTCTTC	CASSLGSDEQFF
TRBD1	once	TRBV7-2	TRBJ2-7	TGTGCCAGCAGCTTAGCCATCGACAGGGTCTTCTACGAGCAGTACTTC	CASSLAIDRVFYEQYF
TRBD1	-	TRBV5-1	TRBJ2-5	TGCGCCAGCAGCTTGGCCGGGACAGTGGAAGAGACCCAGTACTTC	CASSLAGTVEETQYF
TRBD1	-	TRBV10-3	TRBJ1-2	TGTGCCATCAGGATATTGGACAGGGGTGAAGATGGCTACACCTTC	CAIRILDRGEDGYTF
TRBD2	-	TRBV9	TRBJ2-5	TGTGCCAGCAGCGGCATTAACGTGCCTAGCGGGATCCAAGAGACCCAGTACTTC	CASSGINVPSGIQETQYF
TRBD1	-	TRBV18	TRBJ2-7	TGTGCCAGCTCCGAGGGGGCCATAACCTACGAGCAGTACTTC	CASSEGAITYEQYF
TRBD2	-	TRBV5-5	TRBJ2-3	TGTGCCAGCAGCTCGTCTCTAGCGGCTAGCACAGATACGCAGTATTTT	CASSSSLAASTDTQYF
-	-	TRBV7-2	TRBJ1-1	TGTGCCAGCAGCGTGACAACCACCTTGAACACTGAAGCTTTCTTT	CASSVTTTLNTEAFF
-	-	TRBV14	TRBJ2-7	TGTGCCAGCAGCCTTAAACACTACGAGCAGTACTTC	CASSLKHYEQYF
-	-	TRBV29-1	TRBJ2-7	TGCAGCGTTGGGGACTGGGGATCCGAGCAGTACTTC	CSVGDWGSEQYF
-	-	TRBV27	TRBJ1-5	TGTGCCAGCAGAATGGCCTATGATCAGCCCCAGCATTTT	CASRMAYDQPQHF
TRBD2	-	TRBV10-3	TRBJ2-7	TGTGCCATCAGGAAAGGACTAGATGATCCCTACGAGCAGTACTTC	CAIRKGLDDPYEQYF
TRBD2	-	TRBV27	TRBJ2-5	TGTGCCAGCAGTACTTGGATAGCGGGAGGGAGTGAGACCCAGTACTTC	CASSTWIAGGSETQYF
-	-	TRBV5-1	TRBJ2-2	TGCGCCACTGATAAGTTGCCCGGGGAGCTGTTTTTT	CATDKLPGELFF
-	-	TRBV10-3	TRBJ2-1	TGTGCCATCAGTGACCCCAGGGGGGACGACAATGAGCAGTTCTTC	CAISDPRGDDNEQFF
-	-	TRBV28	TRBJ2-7	TGTGCCAGCAGCCCGCCCGGGACACCCTACGAGCAGTACTTC	CASSPPGTPYEQYF
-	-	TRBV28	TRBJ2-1	TGTGCCAGCAGTTTATGGCGTAGAGCGGTAGGAGCCAGTGAGCAGTTCTTC	CASSLWRRAVGASEQFF
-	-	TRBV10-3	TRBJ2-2	TGTGCCATCAGTGGCTCAGGGGAGCTGTTTTTT	CAISGSGELFF
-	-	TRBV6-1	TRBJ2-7	TGTGCCAGCAGTTACCGAGGCGAGCAGTACTTC	CASSYRGEQYF
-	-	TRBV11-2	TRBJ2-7	TGTGCCAGCAGCTTAGAGGCAGGGCTTTACGAGCAGTACTTC	CASSLEAGLYEQYF
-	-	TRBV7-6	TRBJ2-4	TGTGCCAGCAGCTTAGCGTCCGGAGGAGCCAAAAACATTCAGTACTTC	CASSLASGGAKNIQYF
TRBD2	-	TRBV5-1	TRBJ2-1	TGCGCCAGCAGCTTTAGCGGGAGGAGCTCCTACAATGAGCAGTTCTTC	CASSFSGRSSYNEQFF
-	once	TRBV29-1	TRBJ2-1	TGCAGCGCCCTACTCCCCTTACAGTTGCCCAATGAGCAGTTCTTC	CSALLPLQLPNEQFF
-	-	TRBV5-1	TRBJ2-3	TGCGCCAGCAGCTTGGAAGGGGCCACAGATACGCAGTATTTT	CASSLEGATDTQYF
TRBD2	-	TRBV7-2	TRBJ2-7	TGTGCCAGCAGATACACTAGCGGGAGGGTCGAGCAGTACTTC	CASRYTSGRVEQYF
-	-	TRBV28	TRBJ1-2	TGTGCCAGCACCATCACAGGGAACAACTATGGCTACACCTTC	CASTITGNNYGYTF
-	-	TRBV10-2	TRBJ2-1	TGCGCCAGTACCGCACCGGGACCAAACTACAATGAGCAGTTCTTC	CASTAPGPNYNEQFF
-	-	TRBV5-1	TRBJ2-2	TGCGCCAGCAGCTTGGCCGGGGCTCCGAACACCGGGGAGCTGTTTTTT	CASSLAGAPNTGELFF
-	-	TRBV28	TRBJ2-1	TGTGCCAGCAGTTCCCCCCGACTGCCCTACAATGAGCAGTTCTTC	CASSSPRLPYNEQFF
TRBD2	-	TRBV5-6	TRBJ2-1	TGTGCCAGCAGCGCCACGGGGGCGGGAGGATTTGATGAGCAGTTCTTC	CASSATGAGGFDEQFF
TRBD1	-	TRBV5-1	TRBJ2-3	TGCGCCAGCAGCTACCAGGGGGCCGTGGATACGCAGTATTTT	CASSYQGAVDTQYF
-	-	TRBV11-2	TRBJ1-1	TGTGCCAACAGCTTAGTAGGGACAAAGAACACTGAAGCTTTCTTT	CANSLVGTKNTEAFF
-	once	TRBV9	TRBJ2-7	TGTGCCAGCAGCGTAGCCGACAGCTCCTACGAGCAGTACTTC	CASSVADSSYEQYF
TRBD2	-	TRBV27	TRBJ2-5	TGTGCCAGCAGCAGAGCGGGAGTTTTGGAGACCCAGTACTTC	CASSRAGVLETQYF